This T cell receptor (beta chain) was recorded in a study of blood T cell repertoires in COVID-19. The wider study: From the United States, Italy and Spain came samples of acute and convalescent COVID-19. Nucleic acid was either cDNA or gDNA, and it came from T cells, B-cell-depleted T cells, or PBMCs.

Clones were read by immunoSEQ multiplex PCR, and TCRdb kept only the in-frame ones, dropping some. Counted here are 150,000 or so clones, roughly 78% occurring once; the ten biggest clones make up around 15%. Sequencing input: peripheral blood. The clonotype was recovered from a human donor with acute or convalescent COVID-19. The donor label of this sample is uncertain.

CDR3 in DNA: TGTGCCAGCAGTGAGCTTGCAGGGTTCTTGGTTGGCTACACCTTC. Amino acids: CASSELAGFLVGYTF. The chain carries TRBV6-1 and TRBJ1-2, with TRBD1 as a possible D gene (5 bases). The germline V gene encodes CDR1 MNHNS and CDR2 SASEGT. V was cut by 3 bases and J by 7 bases, with 18 bases left in between. CDR3 length: 15 amino acids.